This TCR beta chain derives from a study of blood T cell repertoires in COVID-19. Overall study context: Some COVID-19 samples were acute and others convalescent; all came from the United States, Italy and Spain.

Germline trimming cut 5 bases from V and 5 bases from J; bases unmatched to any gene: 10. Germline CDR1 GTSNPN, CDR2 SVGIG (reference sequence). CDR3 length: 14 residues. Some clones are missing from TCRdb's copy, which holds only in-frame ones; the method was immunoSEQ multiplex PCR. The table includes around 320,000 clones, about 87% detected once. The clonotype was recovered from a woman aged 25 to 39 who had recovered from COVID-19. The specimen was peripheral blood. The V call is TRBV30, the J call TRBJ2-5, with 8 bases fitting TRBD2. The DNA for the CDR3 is TGTGCCTGGCAAGACGGGGGGGCACGGGAGACCCAGTACTTC. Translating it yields CAWQDGGARETQYF.